This T cell receptor beta chain comes out of a study of PD-1 blockade in classical Hodgkin lymphoma. From germline, CDR1 is MRHNA and CDR2 SNTAGT. This CDR3 spans 15 amino acids. V lost 6 bases and J lost 1; bases outside the gene matches: 2. Repertoires were generated with immunoSEQ multiplex PCR, while TCRdb's copy carries only in-frame clones and drops some. Counted here are around 1,500 clones, around 69% occurring once; the ten biggest clones make up about 35%. After autologous stem cell transplantation all patients relapsed, and prior brentuximab vedotin exposure differed between cohorts. Through magnetic negative selection, CD8+ T cells were separated from PBMCs that had been thawed.

The chain joins TRBV6-4 to TRBJ2-3, with TRBD2 identical over 12 bases. The specimen comprised CD8+ T cells from blood, sampled at baseline. The TCR was taken from a human donor with classical Hodgkin lymphoma. DNA of the CDR3: TGTGCCAGCAGCCGACTAGCGGGAGGCACAGATACGCAGTATTTT. This sequence encodes CASSRLAGGTDTQYF.